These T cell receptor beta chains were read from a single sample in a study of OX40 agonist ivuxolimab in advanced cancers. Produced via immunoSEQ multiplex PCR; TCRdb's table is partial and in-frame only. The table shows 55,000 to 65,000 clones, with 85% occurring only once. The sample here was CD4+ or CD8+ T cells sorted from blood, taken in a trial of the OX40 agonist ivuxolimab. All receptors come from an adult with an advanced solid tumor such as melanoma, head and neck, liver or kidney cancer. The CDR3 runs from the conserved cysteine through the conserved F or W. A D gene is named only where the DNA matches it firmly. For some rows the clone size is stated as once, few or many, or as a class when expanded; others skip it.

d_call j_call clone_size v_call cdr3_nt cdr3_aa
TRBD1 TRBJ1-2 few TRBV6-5 TGTGCCAGCAGTTACTCGGGACAGACTAACTATGGCTACACCTTC CASSYSGQTNYGYTF
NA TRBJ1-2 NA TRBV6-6 TGTGCCAGCAGCCGCGACAGTTTCGGGATCTACACCTTC CASSRDSFGIYTF
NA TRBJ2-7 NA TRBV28 TGTGCCAGCAGTTTTCAGCGCCAGCGGTACTTC CASSFQRQRYF
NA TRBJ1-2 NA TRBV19 TGTGCCAGTAGTATAGCATCCGGGGGCGCCGCTGGCTACACCTTC CASSIASGGAAGYTF
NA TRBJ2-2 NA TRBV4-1 TGCGCCAGCAGCCCATCCTCCATGAACACCGGGGAGCTGTTTTTT CASSPSSMNTGELFF
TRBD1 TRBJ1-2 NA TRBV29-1 TGCAGCGTTGAAGATAGGGGGACAGGGGGCGGCTATGGCTACACCTTC CSVEDRGTGGGYGYTF
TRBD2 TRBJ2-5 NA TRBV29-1 TGCAGCGTTGAGGTAGCGGGAGGACAAGAGACCCAGTACTTC CSVEVAGGQETQYF
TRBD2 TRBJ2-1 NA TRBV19 TGTGCCAGTAGTAGCTCTAAGCGGGAGGGCCCCAATGAGCAGTTCTTC CASSSSKREGPNEQFF
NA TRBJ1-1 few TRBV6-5 TGTGCCAGCAGTTACTCGATGGGGGAAGTGAACACTGAAGCTTTCTTT CASSYSMGEVNTEAFF
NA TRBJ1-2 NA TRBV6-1 TGTGCCAGCAGAATTGCGACAAATTCCAACTATGGCTACACCTTC CASRIATNSNYGYTF
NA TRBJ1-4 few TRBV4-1 TGCGCCAGCAGCCAAGTGGGGGGCGCAGGTGAAAAACTGTTTTTT CASSQVGGAGEKLFF
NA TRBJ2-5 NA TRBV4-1 TGCGCCAGCAGCCAAGACAAGGAGACCCAGTACTTC CASSQDKETQYF
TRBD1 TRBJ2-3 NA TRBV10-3 TGTGCCATCAGTGGGGGACAGGGTGGAGATACGCAGTATTTT CAISGGQGGDTQYF
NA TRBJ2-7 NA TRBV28 TGTGCCAGCAGGCTTTCCCGTGGGTACGAGCAGTACTTC CASRLSRGYEQYF
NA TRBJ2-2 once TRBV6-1 TGTGCCAGCAGTGAAGGGGTCGCGGACACCGGGGAGCTGTTTTTT CASSEGVADTGELFF
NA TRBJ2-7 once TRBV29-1 TGCAGCGTTGAAGCTGGCGGGGATCCGTACTTC CSVEAGGDPYF
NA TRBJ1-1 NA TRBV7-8 TGTGCCAGCAGCCCCCGGACCGAGGGGCTAAGCACTGAAGCTTTCTTT CASSPRTEGLSTEAFF
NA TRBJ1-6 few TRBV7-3 TGTGCCAGCAGCTTAATTGGGGGAGATTCACCCCTCCACTTT CASSLIGGDSPLHF
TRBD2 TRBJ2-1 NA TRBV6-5 TGTGCCAGCAGTTATGGGGGGGGGTCCTACAATGAGCAGTTCTTC CASSYGGGSYNEQFF
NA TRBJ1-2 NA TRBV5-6 TGTGCCAGCAGCTCCGACAGGTTTGGGAAAGGGTATGGCTACACCTTC CASSSDRFGKGYGYTF
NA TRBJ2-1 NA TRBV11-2 TGTGCCAGCAGCCGTAGGGGAGCGGGCAATGAGCAGTTCTTC CASSRRGAGNEQFF
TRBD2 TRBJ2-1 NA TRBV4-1 TGCGCCAGCAGCCAAGATTTATTTGGACTAGCAGGTGGAGGAGAGCAGTTCTTC CASSQDLFGLAGGGEQFF
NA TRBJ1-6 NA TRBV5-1 TGCGCCAGCAGTTCAGACGACCCATTTAATTCACCCCTCCACTTT CASSSDDPFNSPLHF
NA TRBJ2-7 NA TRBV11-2 TGTGCCAGCAGCTCCAGGGGCGCTTCCTACGAGCAGTACTTC CASSSRGASYEQYF
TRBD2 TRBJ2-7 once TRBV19 TGTGCCAGTAGCCTACTAGCGGGAGGGTTCGACGAGCAGTACTTC CASSLLAGGFDEQYF
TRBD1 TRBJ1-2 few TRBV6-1 TGTGCCAGCAGTCGGGACAGGGGGCTCGATGGCTACACCTTC CASSRDRGLDGYTF